Here is one TCR beta chain with its context. The data derive from a study of CXCR3-negative and CXCR3-positive naive CD8 T cells. The TRB cDNA libraries were prepared by 5' RACE with UMI labels. Using the 5' RACE reads, TCRdb records one entry per CDR3 protein without DNA. The table for this sample gives around 90,000 distinct CDR3 sequences. The source is a human donor in good health. Some clones in this sample may be carry-over from other donors' samples. The sample consisted of naive CXCR3- CD8+ T cells from blood. Subset here: CD45RO-CCR7+CD27+CD95- naive CD8+ T cells lacking CXCR3 (TNR3-).

Here the CDR3 reads CASSLWTDLMNTEAFF. The chain recombines TRBV7-9 with TRBJ1-1; with no DNA, the TCRdb D assignment of TRBD1 cannot be verified. CDR1 is SEHNR, CDR2 FQNEAQ, per germline (reference sequence). The CDR3 is 16 residues long.